These 31 T cell receptor beta chains came from one sample sequenced in a study of T cell responses to AZD1222 COVID-19 vaccine. Clones were read by immunoSEQ multiplex PCR, and TCRdb kept only the in-frame ones, dropping some. Counted here are some 120,000 clones, roughly nine tenths occurring once; the ten biggest clones make up over 9%. Sequencing used peripheral blood, obtained 28 days after the second AZD1222 dose. These receptors were collected from an adult who received the AZD1222 COVID-19 vaccine.

The gene calls are TRBV4-1 and TRBJ1-3; unclear D gene. This CDR3 is 17 amino acids long. Trimming stripped 3 bases from V and 0 bases from J, with 15 bases between. Germline values: CDR1 MGHRA, CDR2 YSYEKL. DNA for the CDR3: TGCGCCAGCAGCCAGCGAATGTCCAGTTCCTCTGGAAACACCATATATTTT. As protein: CASSQRMSSSSGNTIYF.

With respect to this clone: At the DNA level, this CDR3 is encoded by other sequences in the same sample as well. This chain links TRBV29-1 with TRBJ1-3; D gene unclear. CDR3 length equals 12 residues. Looked up from germline, CDR1 is SQVTM and CDR2 is ANQGSEA. Trimming removed 6 bases at V and 0 bases at J, with 6 bases between. The CDR3 protein is CSVRGSGNTIYF. CDR3 DNA: TGCAGCGTCCGGGGCTCTGGAAACACCATATATTTT.

V usage is TRBV7-9 and J usage is TRBJ2-7; 11 bases agree with TRBD1. V was clipped by 5 bases and J by 2 bases; unmatched bases: 5. Germline CDR1 reads SEHNR; CDR2 reads FQNEAQ (reference sequence). This CDR3 is built from 15 residues. CDR3 coding DNA: TGTGCCAGCAGCCAAGAGGGACAGGGGGCCTACGAGCAGTACTTC. It translates to CASSQEGQGAYEQYF.

The chain has TRBV10-3 and TRBJ1-2; D gene ambiguous. V lost 8 bases to trimming and J lost 0 bases, with 4 bases between them. Germline loops: CDR1 ENHRY, CDR2 SYGVKD. There are 11 residues in the CDR3. The CDR3 spells CAIYANYGYTF. CDR3 coding DNA: TGTGCCATCTACGCTAACTATGGCTACACCTTC.

This chain uses TRBV4-1 with TRBJ2-5; a weak D match, TRBD2 (6 bases). From germline, CDR1 is MGHRA and CDR2 YSYEKL. Trimming pared 4 bases from V and 5 bases from J, leaving 17 bases between. The CDR3 extends over 15 amino acids. CDR3: CASSPSSGTLETQYF. The CDR3, as DNA: TGCGCCAGCAGCCCAAGCTCAGGGACTTTGGAGACCCAGTACTTC.

This clone was recorded only once. V and J are TRBV18 and TRBJ1-1; 8 bases match TRBD1. The J segment lost 5 bases and the V segment lost 8 bases, leaving 7 bases of the junction unmatched. Germline V CDR1 and CDR2: KGHSH, LQKENI. There are 13 residues in the CDR3. The CDR3 DNA reads as TGTGCCAGCGGACAGGGCCTTAGGACTGAAGCTTTCTTT. It translates to CASGQGLRTEAFF.

This clone was seen just once. This rearrangement joins TRBV13 to TRBJ1-6, with TRBD1 matching 7 bases. The CDR3 runs 15 residues. Germline lookup yields CDR1 PRHDT and CDR2 FYEKMQ (reference sequence). After removal of 5 bases from V and 2 bases from J, the junction contained 3 bases not matched to a gene. The CDR3, as DNA: TGTGCCAGCAGCACCGGGACAGCCTATAATTCACCCCTCCACTTT. Translating gives CASSTGTAYNSPLHF.

V is TRBV5-1 and J is TRBJ1-5, with D possibly matching TRBD1 (6 bases). There are 14 residues in the CDR3. Trimming took 3 bases from V and 5 from J, leaving 12 bases between them. The germline V gene encodes CDR1 SGHRS and CDR2 YFSETQ. As DNA, the CDR3 is TGCGCCAGCAGCTGGGGTGGGGGCGATCAGCCCCAGCATTTT. Translation gives CASSWGGGDQPQHF. The full variable domain, completed using reference TRBV5-1 and TRBJ1-5, is KAGVTQTPRYLIKTRGQQVTLSCSPISGHRSVSWYQQTPGQGLQFLFEYFSETQRNKGNFPGRFSGRQFSNSRSEMNVSTLELGDSALYLCASSWGGGDQPQHFGDGTRLSIL.

The chain joins TRBV7-8 to TRBJ1-1; weak D call: TRBD1 (5 bases). The length of the CDR3 is 17 residues. Per the germline V gene, CDR1 is SGHVS and CDR2 is FQNEAQ. V gave up 1 base and J gave up 1 base, with 16 bases separating them. The CDR3 protein is CASSLVGSWGRNTEAFF. The CDR3 nucleotides are TGTGCCAGCAGCTTAGTGGGCTCTTGGGGGAGGAACACTGAAGCTTTCTTT.

V and J are TRBV5-1 and TRBJ2-1; tentatively, D is TRBD2 (6 bases). V dropped 4 bases and J dropped 2 bases, with 19 bases sitting between them. The CDR3 spans 17 residues. Germline V gives CDR1 SGHRS, CDR2 YFSETQ. CDR3 bases: TGCGCCAGCAGCCCGGGAGCTTCTCCGGGGGCCTACAATGAGCAGTTCTTC. This translates into CASSPGASPGAYNEQFF.

The V and J genes are TRBV25-1 and TRBJ2-1; a possible D gene is TRBD2 (5 bases). V lost 6 bases, J lost 13 bases, and 19 bases lay in between. CDR1 MGHDK and CDR2 SYGVNS come from the germline V gene. CDR3 length: 13 amino acids. CDR3 in amino acids: CASSGSGSGLQFF. The DNA of the CDR3 is TGTGCCAGCAGCGGATCGGGTTCCGGACTTCAGTTCTTC.

The genes are TRBV12-5 and TRBJ2-1; TRBD2 aligns across 13 bases. CDR3 size: 16 residues. After removal of 3 bases from V and 2 bases from J, the junction contained 1 base not matched to a gene. Germline CDR1 LGHNT, CDR2 FRNRAP. The CDR3 DNA follows: TGTGCTAGTGGTTTCACTAGCGGGAGGGCCTACAATGAGCAGTTCTTC. Translated, it gives CASGFTSGRAYNEQFF. Together with reference TRBV12-5 and TRBJ2-1, the CDR3 gives the full variable domain: DARVTQTPRHKVTEMGQEVTMRCQPILGHNTVFWYRQTMMQGLELLAYFRNRAPLDDSGMPKDRFSAEMPDATLATLKIQPSEPRDSAVYFCASGFTSGRAYNEQFFGPGTRLTVL.

CDR3 DNA sequence: TGTGCCACCTCTGTGGGGGGACAGGGTTACGAGCAGTACTTC. Protein: CATSVGGQGYEQYF. The J gene is TRBJ2-7, the V gene TRBV6-5; 9 bases are a match to TRBD1. This CDR3 has 14 amino acids. Trimming removed 10 bases from V and 4 bases from J; junction bases left unmatched: 11. Germline values: CDR1 MNHEY, CDR2 SVGAGI.

The chain uses TRBV7-3 and TRBJ2-2, with D maybe TRBD2 (7 bases). The CDR3 is 16 amino acids. Germline V lookup: CDR1 SGHTA, CDR2 FQGTGA. Trimming pared 5 bases from V and 1 base from J, leaving 14 bases between. The CDR3 sequence: CASSPPGGLNTGELFF. CDR3 nucleotides: TGTGCCAGCAGCCCCCCCGGGGGGCTGAACACCGGGGAGCTGTTTTTT.

This clone was observed a handful of times. The chain is built from TRBV6-5 and TRBJ1-1, with a weak D call TRBD1 (5 bases). CDR1 MNHEY and CDR2 SVGAGI come from the germline V gene. With 2 bases removed from V and 1 base from J, the gap between germline ends came to 8 bases. The CDR3 covers 14 residues. Here the CDR3 reads CASSYPGQNTEAFF. In nucleotides, the CDR3 is TGTGCCAGCAGTTACCCGGGGCAGAACACTGAAGCTTTCTTT.

The chain is built from TRBV3-1 (or the pseudogene TRBV3-2) and TRBJ1-2, with D possibly TRBD1 on 5 matching bases. Trimming took 0 bases from V and 6 from J, leaving 14 bases between them. CDR3 length: 15 amino acids. Germline CDR1 LGHDT, CDR2 YNNKEL (reference sequence). This chain's CDR3 is CASSQERGEKDGYTF. The CDR3, as DNA: TGTGCCAGCAGCCAAGAAAGGGGAGAGAAGGATGGCTACACCTTC.

This sequence joins TRBV3-1 (or the pseudogene TRBV3-2) and TRBJ1-4; D unresolved. The CDR3 runs 17 residues. The ends were cut back, 3 bases at V and 8 bases at J, with 22 bases in the middle. Germline loops: CDR1 LGHDT, CDR2 YNNKEL (reference sequence). Here the CDR3 reads CASSQQAGLSSWEKLFF. DNA for the CDR3: TGTGCCAGCAGCCAGCAAGCGGGCTTATCTTCGTGGGAAAAACTGTTTTTT.

The chain joins TRBV28 to TRBJ1-1; D unresolved. V was trimmed by 2 bases and J by 4 bases, leaving 5 bases between them. In germline, CDR1 is MDHEN, CDR2 SYDVKM. This CDR3 is 12 amino acids long. DNA for the CDR3: TGTGCCAGCAGTTTAGAAGGCACTGAAGCTTTCTTT. Protein sequence: CASSLEGTEAFF.

J is TRBJ2-5 and V is TRBV6-5; no clear D gene. Deletions cut 0 bases from V and 4 bases from J, with 9 bases between. The CDR3 has 14 amino acids. Germline assignment: CDR1 MNHEY and CDR2 SVGAGI. CDR3 loop: CASSYSNARETQYF. CDR3 nucleotide sequence: TGTGCCAGCAGTTACTCGAACGCTAGAGAGACCCAGTACTTC.

The CDR3 nucleotides are TGCGCCAGCAGCTTGGAGCCCACCGGTATGAACACTGAAGCTTTCTTT. Translated: CASSLEPTGMNTEAFF. This chain uses TRBV5-1 with TRBJ1-1; D ambiguous. This CDR3 comprises 16 residues. Germline V gene sequence: CDR1 SGHRS, CDR2 YFSETQ. The ends were cut back, 0 bases at V and 0 bases at J, with 12 bases in the middle.

This chain's CDR3 is CASSELRGRTGANVLTF. CDR3 nucleotide sequence: TGTGCCAGCAGTGAACTAAGGGGGCGCACTGGGGCCAACGTCCTGACTTTC. This chain uses TRBV2 with TRBJ2-6; TRBD1 aligns across 7 bases. Trimming removed 2 bases from V and 2 bases from J; junction bases left unmatched: 6. The CDR3 runs to 17 residues. Looked up from germline, CDR1 is SNHLY and CDR2 is FYNNEI.

The J gene is TRBJ1-6, the V gene TRBV6-5, with D perhaps matching TRBD1 (5 bases). The CDR3 extends over 14 amino acids. Trimming cost V 6 bases and J 8 bases, with 14 bases left between them. CDR1 is MNHEY, CDR2 SVGAGI, per germline. This CDR3 is CASRLVGPYSPLHF. Written as DNA, the CDR3 is TGTGCCAGCAGACTTGTGGGACCCTATTCACCCCTCCACTTT.

The chain uses TRBV2 and TRBJ1-5; TRBD1 might be the D (6 bases). Germline V gene data show CDR1 as SNHLY and CDR2 as FYNNEI. This CDR3 region has 13 residues. Trimming stripped 4 bases from V and 5 bases from J, with 9 bases between. As DNA, the CDR3 is TGTGCCAGCAGTGCTAGGGGGTATCAGCCCCAGCATTTT. It yields the protein CASSARGYQPQHF.

This clone was seen only once. The rearrangement links TRBV2 to TRBJ1-6; D may be TRBD1 (5 bases). Trimming shortened V by 4 bases and J by 9 bases, and 16 bases separated the two germline ends. The CDR3 loop spans 15 amino acids. Per germline, CDR1 SNHLY and CDR2 FYNNEI. For the CDR3, the DNA is TGTGCCAGCAGTGGACTGCAGGGCTTCGGTTCACCCCTCCACTTT. Its protein product is CASSGLQGFGSPLHF.

The chain couples TRBV4-3 to TRBJ2-6; D remains unclear. V shed 1 base and J shed 0 bases, with 7 bases lying between them. There are 16 residues in the CDR3. Looked up from germline, CDR1 is LGHNA and CDR2 is YSLEER. The CDR3 sequence: CASSQVVDSGANVLTF. The DNA of the CDR3 is TGCGCCAGCAGCCAAGTAGTGGACTCTGGGGCCAACGTCCTGACTTTC.

The CDR3 here is CASSIVAGGHTEAFF. CDR3 nucleotides: TGTGCCAGTAGTATAGTTGCAGGGGGCCACACTGAAGCTTTCTTT. This chain links TRBV19 with TRBJ1-1; the match to TRBD1 covers 8 bases. This CDR3 contains 15 residues. V lost 1 base to trimming and J lost 3 bases; unmatched junction nucleotides: 4. From germline, CDR1 is LNHDA and CDR2 SQIVND (reference sequence).

CDR3 loop: CASSSLAGGRGEQFF. The CDR3 region has the DNA TGTGCCAGCAGCTCCCTAGCGGGGGGCCGTGGTGAGCAGTTCTTC. The chain recombines TRBV11-2 with TRBJ2-1, with 11 bases matching TRBD2. CDR1 and CDR2 from the germline V gene are SGHAT and FQNNGV. The CDR3 is 15 residues long. The ends lost 4 bases at V and 9 bases at J; junction bases unmatched: 8.

This chain links TRBV14 with TRBJ1-1, with 8 bases lining up with TRBD1. Germline-derived CDR1 and CDR2 are SGHDN and FVKESK. With V trimmed by 2 bases and J by 4 bases, 18 bases remained unmatched. This CDR3 contains 19 residues. The CDR3 DNA reads TGTGCCAGCAGCCAAAGACAGGGGTCTTGGGTATCGCGTGGCACTGAAGCTTTCTTT. Translated: CASSQRQGSWVSRGTEAFF.

This chain joins TRBV19 and TRBJ2-3; 11 bases align to TRBD2. With V trimmed by 1 base and J by 2 bases, 5 bases remained unmatched. This CDR3 has 17 residues. Germline CDR1 reads LNHDA; CDR2 reads SQIVND (reference sequence). DNA for the CDR3: TGTGCCAGTAGTATAGTTCGACTAGCGGGATCCACAGATACGCAGTATTTT. Translation gives CASSIVRLAGSTDTQYF.

The chain couples TRBV15 to TRBJ1-2; weak D call: TRBD1 (5 bases). CDR1 is LNHNV and CDR2 is YYDKDF in the germline V gene (reference sequence). The CDR3 extends over 13 amino acids. With 6 bases removed from V and 0 bases from J, the gap between germline ends came to 8 bases. CDR3 sequence: CATRDTTNYGYTF. The CDR3 nucleotides are TGTGCCACCAGGGACACCACTAACTATGGCTACACCTTC.

The J gene is TRBJ1-1, the V gene TRBV12-3 or TRBV12-4; maybe TRBD1 (6 bases). V lost 5 bases and J lost 3, with 10 bases in between. The CDR3 loop spans 13 amino acids. The CDR3 region is CASSEQGDTEAFF. Here the CDR3 DNA reads TGTGCCAGCAGTGAACAGGGAGACACTGAAGCTTTCTTT.